Following are 26 T cell receptor beta chains from one sample sequenced in a study of beta chain features in type 1 diabetes. Expressed TCRB transcripts were sequenced after all isolated RNA was converted to cDNA. The repertoire was sequenced with immunoSEQ multiplex PCR; TCRdb's copy has only in-frame clones and lacks some. The profile shows over 300,000 clones, approximately 8% of them singletons. Input material: central memory CD4+ T cells from blood. These receptors all stem from a woman aged 18-30 years in good health.

This clone was counted at least ten times. This sample also contains other DNA sequences that code for the same CDR3. The rearrangement joins TRBV29-1 to TRBJ1-1; D unresolved. Trimming removed 3 bases at V and 0 bases at J, with 5 bases between. Germline V gene sequence: CDR1 SQVTM, CDR2 ANQGSEA. The CDR3 extends over 12 amino acids. In DNA form, the CDR3 reads TGCAGCGTTGATGGCTTGAACACTGAAGCTTTCTTT. It yields the protein CSVDGLNTEAFF.

This clone was counted a few times. The V call is TRBV29-1, the J call TRBJ1-3; D perhaps matches TRBD1 (6 bases). The CDR3 is 14 residues long. Looked up from germline, CDR1 is SQVTM and CDR2 is ANQGSEA. V was shortened by 6 bases and J by 0 bases, with 12 bases between the two germline ends. The CDR3 nucleotides read TGCAGCGTCGCGGGACAAGACTCTGGAAACACCATATATTTT. This translates into CSVAGQDSGNTIYF.

The chain joins TRBV2 to TRBJ2-2; D gene ambiguous. Germline V CDR1 and CDR2: SNHLY, FYNNEI. The CDR3 contains 13 residues. V shed 1 base and J shed 4 bases, with 4 bases lying between them. The CDR3 bases are TGTGCCAGCAGTGAAGTGGGCACCGGGGAGCTGTTTTTT. It yields the protein CASSEVGTGELFF.

The chain couples TRBV2 to TRBJ2-1; 13 nucleotides match TRBD2. With 6 bases clipped from V and 9 bases from J, the junction kept 8 bases outside the gene matches. CDR3 size: 15 residues. CDR1 and CDR2 from the germline V gene are SNHLY and FYNNEI. CDR3 nucleotides: TGTGCCAGCAGGTCCACTAGCGGGAGGGCCGGTGAGCAGTTCTTC. It encodes CASRSTSGRAGEQFF.

The sample holds a few counts of this clone. The chain uses TRBV2 and TRBJ2-7, with TRBD1 as a possible D gene (5 bases). Trimming removed 6 bases from V and 0 bases from J, with 12 bases in between. The V gene's germline CDR1 is SNHLY and CDR2 FYNNEI. This CDR3 region has 14 residues. In DNA form, the CDR3 reads TGTGCCAGCAGCTGGACACGAAGCTCCTACGAGCAGTACTTC. This gives the protein CASSWTRSSYEQYF.

This chain connects TRBV28 to TRBJ2-7, with D possibly being TRBD1 (6 bases). CDR3 length: 13 amino acids. Between the trimmed V and J ends, which lost 3 bases and 4 bases, there was a span of 10 bases. Germline CDR1 is MDHEN and CDR2 is SYDVKM. CDR3 loop: CASSFDRRYEQYF. In DNA form, the CDR3 reads TGTGCCAGCAGTTTCGACAGGAGGTACGAGCAGTACTTC.

There are a few counts of this clone. The chain combines TRBV7-2 with TRBJ1-2; TRBD1 is a possible D gene (6 bases). The V and J ends lost 4 bases and 5 bases respectively, with 14 bases between them. Germline lookup yields CDR1 SGHTA and CDR2 FQGNSA. The CDR3 extends over 14 amino acids. DNA of the CDR3: TGTGCCAGCAGCTGGGGACAAGGCGAATATGGCTACACCTTC. Translating gives CASSWGQGEYGYTF.

J is TRBJ1-5 and V is TRBV7-2, with D unclear. Germline V gene data show CDR1 as SGHTA and CDR2 as FQGNSA. Between the trimmed V and J ends, which lost 2 bases and 0 bases, there was a span of 14 bases. The CDR3 is made up of 17 amino acids. DNA for the CDR3: TGTGCCAGCAGCTTACTGGGCAGCATTTATAGCAATCAGCCCCAGCATTTT. Its translation: CASSLLGSIYSNQPQHF.

In DNA, the CDR3 is TGTGCCACCAGCAGAAGACAGGGGGCGGGAAGCTCACCCCTCCACTTT. Amino acid sequence: CATSRRQGAGSSPLHF. The chain carries TRBV15 and TRBJ1-6; 10 positions match TRBD1. Germline V gene lookup returns CDR1 LNHNV and CDR2 YYDKDF (reference sequence). The CDR3 has 16 amino acids. Trimming took 2 bases from V and 10 from J; bases not matched to a gene: 8. Full variable domain (rest looked up from reference TRBV15 and TRBJ1-6): DAMVIQNPRYQVTQFGKPVTLSCSQTLNHNVMYWYQQKSSQAPKLLFHYYDKDFNNEADTPDNFQSRRPNTSFCFLDIRSPGLGDTAMYLCATSRRQGAGSSPLHFGNGTRLTVT.

V is TRBV29-1 and J is TRBJ2-7; 7 bases match TRBD2. The CDR3 extends over 13 amino acids. Germline assignment: CDR1 SQVTM and CDR2 ANQGSEA. Trimming removed 4 bases from V and 5 bases from J; junction bases left unmatched: 8. The CDR3 bases are TGCAGCGTTGGTCGGCTAGCGGACGACGAGCAGTACTTC. Translating it yields CSVGRLADDEQYF.

The chain employs TRBV4-3 and TRBJ2-2; 9 bases fit TRBD2. CDR3 length: 17 amino acids. CDR1 LGHNA and CDR2 YSLEER come from the germline V gene. Unmatched junction bases numbered 7, after V lost 3 bases and J lost 2 bases. CDR3 nucleotide sequence: TGCGCCAGCAGCCACCCCTCTAGCGGGGTTAACACCGGGGAGCTGTTTTTT. Its translation: CASSHPSSGVNTGELFF.

This clone was counted only a few times. This chain links TRBV6-6 with TRBJ2-5; the D gene is possibly TRBD2 (6 bases). This CDR3 region has 13 residues. Germline V gives CDR1 MNHNY, CDR2 SVGAGI (reference sequence). Trimming left V 3 bases short and J 5 bases short, with 10 bases between. The CDR3 here is CASSYPGTETQYF. The CDR3 coding sequence is TGTGCCAGCAGTTATCCGGGGACTGAGACCCAGTACTTC.

The chain links TRBV18 to TRBJ2-5, with no clear D. The CDR3 runs 14 residues. Germline V lookup: CDR1 KGHSH, CDR2 LQKENI. Trimming removed 1 base at V and 3 bases at J, with 9 bases between. The CDR3 DNA reads TGTGCCAGCTCACCACGGAAGGTAGAAGAGACCCAGTACTTC. Amino acids: CASSPRKVEETQYF.

The chain joins TRBV7-6 to TRBJ2-7; 9 nucleotides agree with TRBD1. V lost 1 base to trimming and J lost 4 bases; unmatched junction nucleotides: 5. Germline CDR1 and CDR2: SGHVS and FNYEAQ. The CDR3 length is 15 residues. CDR3 bases: TGTGCCAGCAGCTTAGGCCCCGGACAGGGGTACGAGCAGTACTTC. It translates to CASSLGPGQGYEQYF.

This clone was seen more than once but under ten times. The chain is built from TRBV13 and TRBJ2-5, with no clear D. Germline CDR1 is PRHDT and CDR2 is FYEKMQ (reference sequence). CDR3 size: 12 residues. The ends were cut back, 5 bases at V and 5 bases at J, with 9 bases in the middle. CDR3 in amino acids: CASSSLGETQYF. The CDR3 DNA sequence: TGTGCCAGCAGCAGCCTCGGGGAGACCCAGTACTTC.

The J gene is TRBJ2-7, the V gene TRBV14; 8 bases are shared with TRBD2. J lost 2 bases, V lost 1 base, and 4 bases had no gene match. Germline CDR1 reads SGHDN; CDR2 reads FVKESK. The CDR3 length is 15 residues. The DNA for the CDR3 is TGTGCCAGCAGCCAAGCGTCGGGAGGGCCCTACGAGCAGTACTTC. Amino acid sequence: CASSQASGGPYEQYF.

A few counts support this clone. The V call is TRBV4-1, the J call TRBJ1-2; D remains ambiguous. The V gene's germline CDR1 is MGHRA and CDR2 YSYEKL. The CDR3 consists of 13 residues. Trimming left V 6 bases short and J 0 bases short, with 8 bases between. CDR3 sequence reads: CASSREANYGYTF. The CDR3 DNA sequence: TGCGCCAGCAGTAGGGAGGCTAACTATGGCTACACCTTC.

This clone was seen more than once but under ten times. The chain links TRBV29-1 to TRBJ2-3; 7 bases are a match to TRBD2. Germline assignment: CDR1 SQVTM and CDR2 ANQGSEA. The CDR3 contains 15 residues. V trimming: 8 bases; J trimming: 0 bases; junction bases outside the gene matches: 11. CDR3 in DNA: TGCAGCATCCAAGGGGAGGGATCTAGCACAGATACGCAGTATTTT. This translates into CSIQGEGSSTDTQYF.

This chain joins TRBV5-4 and TRBJ2-5; D is unclear. Trimming took off 0 bases at V and 0 bases at J, with 9 bases between the two ends. Looked up from germline, CDR1 is SGHNT and CDR2 is YYREEE (reference sequence). The CDR3 sequence is 15 residues long. The CDR3 is CASSLGPGHQETQYF. The CDR3 DNA sequence: TGTGCCAGCAGCTTGGGGCCAGGACACCAAGAGACCCAGTACTTC.

This clone showed up many times. This chain joins TRBV5-1 and TRBJ2-7, with TRBD2 identical over 11 bases. Trimming cost V 4 bases and J 4 bases; bases outside gene matches: 7. The CDR3 contains 15 residues. CDR1 is SGHRS, CDR2 YFSETQ, per germline. The CDR3 coding sequence is TGCGCCAGCAGCATATCCGGGACTAGCGGATACGAGCAGTACTTC. Translated, it gives CASSISGTSGYEQYF.

This CDR3 reads CASSLGGEGQPQHF. The CDR3 DNA sequence: TGTGCCAGCAGTCTCGGGGGCGAGGGTCAGCCCCAGCATTTT. The V gene is TRBV28, the J gene TRBJ1-5, with D perhaps matching TRBD1 (6 bases). The V gene's germline CDR1 is MDHEN and CDR2 SYDVKM. Trimming shortened V by 5 bases and J by 6 bases, and 14 bases separated the two germline ends. The CDR3 length is 14 residues.

In its sample, this clone was seen a few times. The genes are TRBV9 and TRBJ2-1, with TRBD2 identical over 8 bases. The CDR3 covers 14 residues. Germline lookup yields CDR1 SGDLS and CDR2 YYNGEE. V lost 0 bases to trimming and J lost 8 bases; unmatched junction nucleotides: 4. The CDR3 spells CASSVGWTSHEQFF. The CDR3 region has the DNA TGTGCCAGCAGCGTAGGGTGGACTAGCCATGAGCAGTTCTTC. The full variable domain, in which reference TRBV9 and TRBJ2-1 provide the parts outside the CDR3, is DSGVTQTPKHLITATGQRVTLRCSPRSGDLSVYWYQQSLDQGLQFLIQYYNGEERAKGNILERFSAQQFPDLHSELNLSSLELGDSALYFCASSVGWTSHEQFFGPGTRLTVL.

V is TRBV9 and J is TRBJ2-1; TRBD2 is a possible D gene (5 bases). Germline V CDR1 and CDR2: SGDLS, YYNGEE. The CDR3 runs to 16 residues. The V gene lost 1 base and the J gene lost 0 bases, with 11 bases spanning the gap. CDR3 sequence: CASSVSGAFSYNEQFF. As DNA, the CDR3 is TGTGCCAGCAGCGTAAGCGGCGCTTTCTCCTACAATGAGCAGTTCTTC.

This clone was detected only a few times. V and J are TRBV5-1 and TRBJ1-1, with D possibly TRBD1 on 6 matching bases. In germline, CDR1 is SGHRS, CDR2 YFSETQ. This CDR3 spans 13 amino acids. Between the trimmed V and J ends, which lost 5 bases and 4 bases, there was a span of 12 bases. CDR3 sequence: CASSVGASTEAFF. In DNA, the CDR3 is TGCGCCAGCAGTGTGGGGGCAAGCACTGAAGCTTTCTTT.

This chain joins TRBV11-2 and TRBJ2-4; weak D call: TRBD2 (6 bases). The V end lost 3 bases, the J end lost 1 base, and 10 bases lay between the germline ends. CDR1 SGHAT and CDR2 FQNNGV come from the germline V gene. The CDR3 consists of 15 residues. This CDR3 is CASSLGGAAKNIQYF. The DNA for the CDR3 is TGTGCCAGCAGCTTGGGGGGAGCGGCCAAAAACATTCAGTACTTC.

Concerning this clone: A junction boundary mismatches the germline segment, possibly from a read error. The genes are TRBV10-3 and TRBJ1-5; D remains unclear. The CDR3 sequence is 13 residues long. Germline-derived CDR1 and CDR2 are ENHRY and SYGVKD. The CDR3 sequence is CASSYSEDQPQHF. The CDR3 DNA follows: TGTGCCAGCAGTTACTCGGAGGATCAGCCCCAGCATTTT.